One sample yielded the 27 T cell receptor beta chains listed below, sequenced in a study of Ad26.COV2.S vaccination and SARS-CoV-2 variants. Stated treatment: approximately 18 received Ad26.COV2.S at low or high dose, single or two shots; roughly 5 received placebo; per-sample allocation not given. It was on day 63 after the first vaccine or placebo injection that samples were taken. Using immunoSEQ multiplex PCR, the repertoire was profiled, and TCRdb retains in-frame clones only, with some absent. The sample holds hundreds of thousands of clones, approximately 92% seen once. Sequencing was performed on peripheral blood, taken in a trial of Ad26.COV2.S vaccine versus placebo. The receptor source for this set is a person aged 18 to 65 who received the Ad26.COV2.S COVID-19 vaccine or a placebo.

Here the CDR3 DNA reads TGTGCCTCCCGGGAGCCCTACGAGCAGTACTTC. It specifies CASREPYEQYF. The chain has TRBV2 and TRBJ2-7, with D tentatively TRBD2 (6 bases). Per germline, CDR1 SNHLY and CDR2 FYNNEI. V lost 11 bases and J 2 bases, leaving 10 bases between the germline ends. This CDR3 region has 11 residues. Supplemented by reference TRBV2 and TRBJ2-7, the full variable domain reads EPEVTQTPSHQVTQMGQEVILRCVPISNHLYFYWYRQILGQKVEFLVSFYNNEISEKSEIFDDQFSVERPDGSNFTLKIRSTKLEDSAMYFCASREPYEQYFGPGTRLTVT.

This rearrangement joins TRBV12-3 or TRBV12-4 to TRBJ1-5; D is unresolved. This CDR3 spans 13 amino acids. V lost 7 bases to trimming and J lost 1 base, with 8 bases between them. The CDR3 DNA reads TGTGCCAGCACTTCTGGCAGCAATCAGCCCCAGCATTTT. Translated, it gives CASTSGSNQPQHF.

As for this clone: Other DNA sequences in the same sample also yield this CDR3. The chain joins TRBV18 to TRBJ1-1, with no clear D. CDR3 size: 12 residues. With 2 bases removed from V and 5 bases from J, the gap between germline ends came to 6 bases. CDR1 and CDR2 (germline): KGHSH, LQKENI. Written as DNA, the CDR3 is TGTGCCAGCTCACCATCAGGAACTGAAGCTTTCTTT. Residues: CASSPSGTEAFF.

V is TRBV18 and J is TRBJ1-2; tentative D call: TRBD1 (5 bases). Germline CDR1 reads KGHSH; CDR2 reads LQKENI. V was pared by 2 bases and J by 0 bases, with 13 bases between. The CDR3 sequence is 16 residues long. The CDR3 here is CASSPVSQDSNYGYTF. The DNA for the CDR3 is TGTGCCAGCTCACCAGTATCACAGGATTCTAACTATGGCTACACCTTC.

The V and J genes are TRBV9 and TRBJ2-5; D is possibly TRBD1 (6 bases). Trimming removed 3 bases from V and 3 bases from J, with 18 bases in between. Germline assignment: CDR1 SGDLS and CDR2 YYNGEE. The CDR3 runs 16 residues. CDR3 sequence: CASSGDRSAGEETQYF. The CDR3 DNA is TGTGCCAGCAGCGGAGACAGGTCCGCAGGGGAAGAGACCCAGTACTTC.

This clone was recorded once. V and J are TRBV4-1 and TRBJ2-5; 8 bases agree with TRBD1. CDR3 length equals 15 residues. Looked up from germline, CDR1 is MGHRA and CDR2 is YSYEKL. V gave up 5 bases and J gave up 5 bases; unmatched junction bases: 10. CDR3 coding DNA: TGCGCCAGCAGCTTCCGGACAGGGAGGTACGAGACCCAGTACTTC. Residues: CASSFRTGRYETQYF.

The J gene is TRBJ1-2, the V gene TRBV3-1 (or the pseudogene TRBV3-2), with no clear D. Trimming shortened V by 2 bases and J by 2 bases, and 6 bases separated the two germline ends. CDR3 length: 13 residues. CDR1 and CDR2 from the germline V gene are LGHDT and YNNKEL (reference sequence). CDR3 in DNA: TGTGCCAGCAGCCAAACAGACAACTATGGCTACACCTTC. This encodes CASSQTDNYGYTF.

The CDR3 DNA sequence: TGTGCCAGCACTAGGGGCGGGGGGGCCTCCTACAATGAGCAGTTCTTC. Its protein is CASTRGGGASYNEQFF. V is TRBV7-6 and J is TRBJ2-1, with 9 nucleotides matching TRBD2. The CDR3 is made up of 16 amino acids. Trimming at V came to 7 bases and at J to 0 bases, leaving 7 bases not matched to a gene. Looked up from germline, CDR1 is SGHVS and CDR2 is FNYEAQ.

V gene TRBV24-1 combines with J gene TRBJ2-2; TRBD1 might be the D (6 bases). Trimming pared 4 bases from V and 4 bases from J, leaving 9 bases between. This CDR3 spans 14 amino acids. Per germline, CDR1 KGHDR and CDR2 SFDVKD. The CDR3 DNA reads TGTGCCACCAGTGACGCGGACAGCACCGGGGAGCTGTTTTTT. Translation: CATSDADSTGELFF.

The chain has TRBV6-2 or TRBV6-3 and TRBJ2-5, with no clear D. The CDR3 loop spans 14 amino acids. V shed 2 bases and J shed 0 bases, with 7 bases lying between them. CDR1 MNHEY and CDR2 SVGEGT come from the germline V gene. CDR3 sequence: CASSYTTHQETQYF. In nucleotides, the CDR3 is TGTGCCAGCAGTTACACGACCCACCAAGAGACCCAGTACTTC.

As for this clone: Other nucleotide sequences from this sample produce the same CDR3. The rearrangement joins TRBV7-3 to TRBJ2-7; 11 nucleotides align to TRBD1. Germline-derived CDR1 and CDR2 are SGHTA and FQGTGA. V lost 4 bases and J lost 7; bases outside the gene matches: 3. This CDR3 comprises 13 residues. The CDR3 DNA is TGTGCCAGCAGCTCAGGGACAGGGGGAGAGCAGTACTTC. Translated: CASSSGTGGEQYF. Full variable domain (remainder filled in from reference TRBV7-3 and TRBJ2-7): GAGVSQTPSNKVTEKGKYVELRCDPISGHTALYWYRQSLGQGPEFLIYFQGTGAADDSGLPNDRFFAVRPEGSVSTLKIQRTERGDSAVYLCASSSGTGGEQYFGPGTRLTVT.

This chain connects TRBV7-3 to TRBJ2-1; TRBD2 might be the D (6 bases). The CDR3 extends over 15 amino acids. Germline V gene sequence: CDR1 SGHTA, CDR2 FQGTGA. Trimming shortened V by 0 bases and J by 5 bases, and 11 bases separated the two germline ends. In nucleotides, the CDR3 is TGTGCCAGCAGCTTAACTGGGGACTTCCACAATGAGCAGTTCTTC. This encodes CASSLTGDFHNEQFF.

The chain has TRBV4-3 and TRBJ1-1; no clear D. With 1 base removed from V and 0 bases from J, the gap between germline ends came to 9 bases. CDR3 size: 15 residues. Germline CDR1 and CDR2: LGHNA and YSLEER. The CDR3 DNA follows: TGCGCCAGCAGCCAAGGTGTCAACATGAACACTGAAGCTTTCTTT. Protein product: CASSQGVNMNTEAFF.

This clone was seen a single time. V is TRBV2 and J is TRBJ1-1; no definite D call. The CDR3 contains 12 residues. CDR1 SNHLY and CDR2 FYNNEI come from the germline V gene. Trimming shortened V by 4 bases and J by 3 bases, and 6 bases separated the two germline ends. The CDR3: CASSAHYTEAFF. Written as DNA, the CDR3 is TGTGCCAGCAGTGCCCATTACACTGAAGCTTTCTTT.

This chain connects TRBV4-3 to TRBJ1-2; D is unclear. This CDR3 spans 13 amino acids. Germline CDR1 and CDR2: LGHNA and YSLEER. Trimming shortened V by 2 bases and J by 8 bases, and 12 bases separated the two germline ends. This chain's CDR3 is CASSQLGVYGYTF. For the CDR3, the DNA is TGCGCCAGCAGCCAACTGGGTGTCTACGGCTACACCTTC.

V is TRBV29-1 and J is TRBJ2-3, with a possible D match to TRBD2 (6 bases). The CDR3 totals 13 residues. CDR1 and CDR2 from the germline V gene are SQVTM and ANQGSEA. The V gene lost 7 bases and the J gene lost 3 bases, with 14 bases spanning the gap. The DNA of the CDR3 is TGCAGCGCCAGTCGGGGGAAAACAGATACGCAGTATTTT. This gives the protein CSASRGKTDTQYF.

This clone was recorded only once. The J gene is TRBJ2-7, the V gene TRBV15; perhaps TRBD2 as D (5 bases). Germline values: CDR1 LNHNV, CDR2 YYDKDF (reference sequence). The V gene lost 3 bases and the J gene lost 7 bases, with 19 bases spanning the gap. The CDR3 length is 15 residues. This CDR3 reads CATSSGSWQRREQYF. The CDR3 DNA is TGTGCCACCAGCAGTGGGTCGTGGCAGAGGAGGGAGCAGTACTTC.

This clone was seen more than once but under ten times. Other DNA sequences of this sample code for an identical CDR3. This chain links TRBV5-1 with TRBJ2-3, with 8 nucleotides matching TRBD2. Looked up from germline, CDR1 is SGHRS and CDR2 is YFSETQ. V was pared by 2 bases and J by 2 bases, with 4 bases of the junction left unmatched. The CDR3 is 15 amino acids. Here the CDR3 reads CASSFLAGSTDTQYF. The DNA of the CDR3 is TGCGCCAGCAGCTTTTTAGCGGGATCCACAGATACGCAGTATTTT.

This sequence joins TRBV28 and TRBJ2-4; maybe TRBD2 (6 bases). The CDR3 has 15 amino acids. The germline V gene encodes CDR1 MDHEN and CDR2 SYDVKM. V was shortened by 7 bases and J by 0 bases, with 13 bases between the two germline ends. CDR3 nucleotide sequence: TGTGCCAGCACCCCAGCCGGGGGAGCCAAAAACATTCAGTACTTC. Its translation: CASTPAGGAKNIQYF. Combining the CDR3 with reference TRBV28 and TRBJ2-4 gives the whole variable domain DVKVTQSSRYLVKRTGEKVFLECVQDMDHENMFWYRQDPGLGLRLIYFSYDVKMKEKGDIPEGYSVSREKKERFSLILESASTNQTSMYLCASTPAGGAKNIQYFGAGTRLSVL.

The gene calls are TRBV19 and TRBJ2-3; 12 bases line up with TRBD2. The CDR3 has 17 residues. V gave up 4 bases and J gave up 2 bases; unmatched junction bases: 7. Germline CDR1 LNHDA, CDR2 SQIVND (reference sequence). CDR3 in amino acids: CASSTTSGGISTDTQYF. The CDR3 DNA sequence: TGTGCCAGTAGTACTACTAGCGGGGGGATCTCCACAGATACGCAGTATTTT.

Regarding this clone: A read error is possible here, since a much larger clone lies one base away. The rearrangement joins TRBV6-5 to TRBJ2-2, with D unresolved. CDR1 and CDR2 (germline): MNHEY, SVGAGI. Trimming stripped 4 bases from V and 4 bases from J, with 1 base between. The CDR3 contains 11 residues. For the CDR3, the DNA is TGTGCCAGCAGTTCCACCGGGGAGCTGTTTTTT. As protein: CASSSTGELFF.

The chain joins TRBV30 to TRBJ2-1, with unresolved D. V was shortened by 3 bases and J by 3 bases, with 15 bases between the two germline ends. The germline V gene has CDR1 GTSNPN and CDR2 SVGIG (reference sequence). There are 15 residues in the CDR3. The CDR3 bases are TGTGCCTGGAGGAAGGGAATGGGCAGCTACAATGAGCAGTTCTTC. Translating it yields CAWRKGMGSYNEQFF.

This chain connects TRBV7-3 to TRBJ2-5; a weak D match, TRBD2 (6 bases). This CDR3 contains 15 residues. V was trimmed by 5 bases and J by 5 bases, leaving 18 bases between them. Germline assignment: CDR1 SGHTA and CDR2 FQGTGA. CDR3 in DNA: TGTGCCAGCAGCCCAATGGCTGGCGGAGGGGAGACCCAGTACTTC. Protein sequence: CASSPMAGGGETQYF. Using reference TRBV7-3 and TRBJ2-5 for the parts outside the CDR3, the full variable domain is GAGVSQTPSNKVTEKGKYVELRCDPISGHTALYWYRQSLGQGPEFLIYFQGTGAADDSGLPNDRFFAVRPEGSVSTLKIQRTERGDSAVYLCASSPMAGGGETQYFGPGTRLLVL.

The chain employs TRBV5-1 and TRBJ1-1; 12 bases line up with TRBD1. The germline gives CDR1 SGHRS, CDR2 YFSETQ. The CDR3 has 14 residues. The J segment lost 6 bases and the V segment lost 4 bases, leaving 4 bases of the junction unmatched. This CDR3 reads CASSPGQGAAEAFF. In DNA, the CDR3 is TGCGCCAGCAGCCCGGGACAGGGGGCAGCTGAAGCTTTCTTT.

The chain has TRBV6-6 and TRBJ1-2; D is ambiguous. The CDR3 contains 14 residues. The V gene's germline CDR1 is MNHNY and CDR2 SVGAGI (reference sequence). Trimming pared 7 bases from V and 3 bases from J, leaving 15 bases between. For the CDR3, the DNA is TGTGCCAGCACCCCATTGCGGGAGGACTATGGCTACACCTTC. This gives the protein CASTPLREDYGYTF.

The V gene is TRBV6-4, the J gene TRBJ2-1; TRBD2 might be the D (6 bases). CDR1 and CDR2 from the germline V gene are MRHNA and SNTAGT. The V gene lost 2 bases and the J gene lost 6 bases, with 11 bases spanning the gap. This CDR3 comprises 14 residues. The CDR3 reads CASSDRPGGNEQFF. The CDR3 bases are TGTGCCAGCAGTGACCGGCCCGGGGGCAATGAGCAGTTCTTC.

The J gene is TRBJ2-7, the V gene TRBV28; 11 positions match TRBD1. Unmatched junction bases numbered 5, after V lost 8 bases and J lost 8 bases. This CDR3 spans 12 amino acids. Germline CDR1 MDHEN, CDR2 SYDVKM. CDR3 in amino acids: CASLGQGVQQYF. As DNA, the CDR3 is TGTGCCAGCCTGGGACAGGGGGTTCAGCAGTACTTC.